This T cell receptor beta chain was captured in a study of control samples from healthy donors and cancer patients. TCRdb's table, derived via immunoSEQ multiplex PCR, lists solely in-frame clones and lacks some. Counted here are some 82,000 clones, about 87% occurring once; the ten biggest clones make up 20% to 25%. This CDR3 spans 12 amino acids. Germline V gene data show CDR1 as MDHEN and CDR2 as SYDVKM. Unmatched junction bases numbered 7, after V lost 5 bases and J lost 10 bases. The receptor comes from a man aged 50 to 60 in good health. The sample comprised blood. This rearrangement joins TRBV28 to TRBJ1-1, with 7 nucleotides matching TRBD1. The CDR3 is CASSAGGSGAFF. The DNA for the CDR3 is TGTGCCAGCAGTGCAGGGGGATCCGGAGCTTTCTTT. Complete variable domain (other parts from reference TRBV28 and TRBJ1-1): DVKVTQSSRYLVKRTGEKVFLECVQDMDHENMFWYRQDPGLGLRLIYFSYDVKMKEKGDIPEGYSVSREKKERFSLILESASTNQTSMYLCASSAGGSGAFFGQGTRLTVV.